These 11 T cell receptor beta chains came from one sample sequenced in a study of TIL therapy for anti-PD-1-resistant metastatic lung cancer. This was the immunoSEQ v3 assay. The protocol was immunoSEQ multiplex PCR, while the TCRdb copy is restricted to in-frame clones and leaves out a portion. Altogether approximately 87,000 clones are present, 55% to 75% being singletons, with the ten largest covering 9.5% to 13%. Time point specified: pre-treatment sample, taken before nivolumab and TIL therapy. Most excised metastases sampled were pleural nodules or supraclavicular lymph nodes. The starting material was tumor tissue, obtained at baseline. The receptors were sampled from a person aged 25 to 85 with non-small cell lung cancer.

CDR3 DNA sequence: TGCGCCAGCAGCCAAGATCCGGGAGGATGGGCAGATACGCAGTATTTT. This codes for CASSQDPGGWADTQYF. The V gene is TRBV4-3, the J gene TRBJ2-3; 7 bases map to TRBD2. The CDR3 runs 16 residues. Looked up from germline, CDR1 is LGHNA and CDR2 is YSLEER. V was clipped by 0 bases and J by 4 bases; unmatched bases: 7.

This clone was observed a handful of times. The chain recombines TRBV4-2 with TRBJ2-2; a possible D gene is TRBD1 (6 bases). Germline loops: CDR1 LGHNA, CDR2 YNFKEQ. V was trimmed by 1 base and J by 7 bases, leaving 16 bases between them. The CDR3 is 16 residues long. CDR3 in amino acids: CASSQVSRGFGGELFF. For the CDR3, the DNA is TGTGCCAGCAGCCAAGTCTCCAGGGGATTTGGCGGGGAGCTGTTTTTT.

The table lists this clone with a few counts. The chain recombines TRBV6-6 with TRBJ2-1, with 7 positions matching TRBD1. CDR3 length: 12 residues. V lost 5 bases to trimming and J lost 9 bases; unmatched junction nucleotides: 4. CDR1 MNHNY and CDR2 SVGAGI come from the germline V gene (reference sequence). The DNA of the CDR3 is TGTGCCAGCAGTGTAACAGGGGCTGAGCAGTTCTTC. This encodes CASSVTGAEQFF.

There are a few counts of this clone. One end of the junction fails to match germline, which may point to a read error. The V call is TRBV7-7, the J call TRBJ2-1, with TRBD2 matching 14 bases. Looked up from germline, CDR1 is SSHAT and CDR2 is FNYEAQ (reference sequence). The length of the CDR3 is 15 residues. DNA for the CDR3: TGTGCTAGCAGCTTCGGGACTAGCGGGAGTAATGAGCAGTTCTTC. It codes for CASSFGTSGSNEQFF.

The table lists this clone with a few counts. This chain joins TRBV6-5 and TRBJ2-1, with TRBD2 matching 14 bases. Per germline, CDR1 MNHEY and CDR2 SVGAGI. CDR3 length: 14 amino acids. V was clipped by 6 bases and J by 8 bases; unmatched bases: 3. CDR3 DNA sequence: TGTGCCAGCAGCGGGACTAGCGGGAGAGATGAGCAGTTCTTC. It yields the protein CASSGTSGRDEQFF.

This clone was recorded a few times. The chain recombines TRBV6-5 with TRBJ1-2, with D perhaps TRBD1 (6 bases). Trimming stripped 8 bases from V and 3 bases from J, with 13 bases between. The CDR3 covers 13 residues. Germline lookup yields CDR1 MNHEY and CDR2 SVGAGI. The DNA of the CDR3 is TGTGCCAGCTGGGAACAGGGATACTATGGCTACACCTTC. Translating it yields CASWEQGYYGYTF.

The rearrangement links TRBV2 to TRBJ1-3; the D gene is possibly TRBD1 (6 bases). Germline V CDR1 and CDR2: SNHLY, FYNNEI. The ends were cut back, 5 bases at V and 4 bases at J, with 12 bases in the middle. This CDR3 spans 14 amino acids. CDR3 loop: CASSTGQRGNTIYF. The CDR3 nucleotides are TGTGCCAGCAGTACAGGACAGAGGGGAAACACCATATATTTT.

The chain links TRBV30 to TRBJ2-7; D is uncertain. This CDR3 contains 11 residues. Germline assignment: CDR1 GTSNPN and CDR2 SVGIG (reference sequence). Trimming pared 3 bases from V and 4 bases from J, leaving 7 bases between. The CDR3 DNA sequence: TGTGCCTGGAGCGGCGCGTACGAGCAGTACTTC. Translation gives CAWSGAYEQYF.

The chain joins TRBV4-1 to TRBJ2-2; D unclear. This CDR3 is 15 amino acids long. The V and J ends lost 0 bases and 5 bases respectively, with 10 bases between them. Germline V gives CDR1 MGHRA, CDR2 YSYEKL. CDR3 residues: CASSQDPRGTGELFF. In nucleotides, the CDR3 is TGCGCCAGCAGCCAAGATCCCCGTGGTACCGGGGAGCTGTTTTTT.

The chain uses TRBV5-5 and TRBJ1-4; perhaps TRBD1 as D (5 bases). CDR1 and CDR2 from the germline V gene are SGHKS and YYEKEE (reference sequence). Trimming shortened V by 4 bases and J by 7 bases, and 11 bases separated the two germline ends. The CDR3 extends over 13 amino acids. CDR3 loop: CASSRPGSEKLFF. The CDR3 nucleotides are TGTGCCAGCAGCCGTCCAGGGAGTGAAAAACTGTTTTTT. The full variable domain, completed using reference TRBV5-5 and TRBJ1-4, is DAGVTQSPTHLIKTRGQQVTLRCSPISGHKSVSWYQQVLGQGPQFIFQYYEKEERGRGNFPDRFSARQFPNYSSELNVNALLLGDSALYLCASSRPGSEKLFFGSGTQLSVL.

The chain links TRBV18 to TRBJ2-3; D is perhaps TRBD1 or TRBD2 (6 bases each). The CDR3 runs 14 residues. V was pared by 2 bases and J by 4 bases, with 10 bases between. Germline V gene data show CDR1 as KGHSH and CDR2 as LQKENI. In DNA form, the CDR3 reads TGTGCCAGCTCACCATCGGGGGCCGCAGATACGCAGTATTTT. Its translation: CASSPSGAADTQYF.